This entry describes one T cell receptor beta chain. The sample originates from a study of blood T cell repertoires in COVID-19. The CDR3 sequence is 16 residues long. Germline V gene sequence: CDR1 KGHSH, CDR2 LQKENI. J lost 6 bases, V lost 4 bases, and 10 bases had no gene match. Authors' data handling: The authors estimated nucleated cell counts from reference gene primer amplification. Libraries were prepared by immunoSEQ multiplex PCR; TCRdb keeps only in-frame clonotypes and omits some of them. Clonal size and the V and J genes are those of that table, whereas D and trimming came from the DNA. The sample carries approximately 170,000 clones, around 80% recorded once.

Sequencing was carried out using PBMCs or T cells enriched from blood (not recorded which). The chain carries TRBV18 and TRBJ1-2; TRBD1 agrees at 11 bases. The receptor comes from a woman in her seventies in a cohort exposed to, infected with or recovered from COVID-19 (not recorded which). CDR3 coding DNA: TGTGCCAGCTCACGTCTGCGGACAGGGGGCGCGGATGGCTACACCTTC. This codes for CASSRLRTGGADGYTF.